In its sample, the clone carrying this TCR beta chain was seen a few times. Its cognate antigen is unknown. This record comes from a study of cytomegalovirus exposure and HLA in healthy donors. Germline trimming cut 2 bases from V and 10 bases from J; bases unmatched to any gene: 2. The CDR3 is made up of 11 amino acids. CDR1 and CDR2 (germline): SGHRS, YFSETQ. Whole-study results and caveats: The authors excluded some V segments, including TRBV6-2 and TRBV6-3, as indistinguishable. Later analysis identified a missense DCLRE1C variant that was linked to TCR beta V- and J-gene trimming. HLA allele associations emerged for around 15,000 TCR beta sequences in a later analysis, at 0.05 false discovery rate.

The PCR used 60 Vbeta and 13 Jbeta primers. Method: immunoSEQ multiplex PCR; TCRdb's copy keeps in-frame clones and lacks some. The sample yields some 110,000 clones, roughly 79% seen once. The sequence was collected from a man aged 40-55 years in good health and CMV-seronegative. Material: PBMCs. The gene calls are TRBV5-1 and TRBJ2-7, with 8 bases fitting TRBD1. The CDR3 sequence: CASSFQGAQYF. CDR3 nucleotide sequence: TGCGCCAGCAGCTTCCAGGGGGCACAGTACTTC.